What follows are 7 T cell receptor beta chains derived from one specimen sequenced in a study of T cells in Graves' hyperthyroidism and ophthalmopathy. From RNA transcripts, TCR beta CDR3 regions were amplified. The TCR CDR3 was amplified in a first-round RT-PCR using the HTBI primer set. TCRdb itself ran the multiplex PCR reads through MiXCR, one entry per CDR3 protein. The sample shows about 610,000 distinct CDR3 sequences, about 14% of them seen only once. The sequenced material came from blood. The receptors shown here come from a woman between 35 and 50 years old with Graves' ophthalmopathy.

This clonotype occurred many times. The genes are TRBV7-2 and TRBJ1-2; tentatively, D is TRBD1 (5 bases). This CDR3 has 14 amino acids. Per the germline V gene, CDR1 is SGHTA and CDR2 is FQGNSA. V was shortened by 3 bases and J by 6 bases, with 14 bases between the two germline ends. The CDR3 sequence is CASSLSRASNGYTF. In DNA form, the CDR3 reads TGTGCCAGCAGCTTGTCCAGGGCCTCTAATGGCTACACCTTC.

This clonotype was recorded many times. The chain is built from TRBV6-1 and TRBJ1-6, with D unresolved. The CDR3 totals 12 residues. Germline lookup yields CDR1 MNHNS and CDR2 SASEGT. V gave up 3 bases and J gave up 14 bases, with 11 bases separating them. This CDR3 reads CASSDTSGALHF. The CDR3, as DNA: TGTGCCAGCAGTGACACTTCAGGAGCCCTCCACTTT.

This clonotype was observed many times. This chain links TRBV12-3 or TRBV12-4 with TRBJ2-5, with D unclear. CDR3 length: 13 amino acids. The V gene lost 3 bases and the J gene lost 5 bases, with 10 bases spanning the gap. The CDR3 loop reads CASSLHQMETQYF. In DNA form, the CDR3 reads TGTGCCAGCAGTTTGCATCAGATGGAGACCCAGTACTTC.

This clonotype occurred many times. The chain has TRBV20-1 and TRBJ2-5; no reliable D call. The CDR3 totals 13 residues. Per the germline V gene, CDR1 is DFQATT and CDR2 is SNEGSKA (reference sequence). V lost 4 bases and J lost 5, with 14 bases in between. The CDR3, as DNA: TGCAGTGCTAACAATCCCTCTCGGGAGACCCAGTACTTC. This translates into CSANNPSRETQYF.

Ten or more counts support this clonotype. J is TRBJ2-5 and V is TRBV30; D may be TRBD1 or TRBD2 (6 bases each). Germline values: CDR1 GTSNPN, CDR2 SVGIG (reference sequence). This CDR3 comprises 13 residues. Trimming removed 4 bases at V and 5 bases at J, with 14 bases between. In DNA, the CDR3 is TGTGCCTGGACCCGGGGGCTGTGGGAGACCCAGTACTTC. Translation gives CAWTRGLWETQYF.

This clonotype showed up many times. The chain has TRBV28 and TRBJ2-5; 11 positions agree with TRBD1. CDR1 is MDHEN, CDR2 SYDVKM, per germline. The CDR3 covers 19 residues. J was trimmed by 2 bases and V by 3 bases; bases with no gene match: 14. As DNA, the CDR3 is TGTGCCAGCAGTTTCTCGGTTGGGACAGGGGGAATACATCAAGAGACCCAGTACTTC. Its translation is CASSFSVGTGGIHQETQYF.

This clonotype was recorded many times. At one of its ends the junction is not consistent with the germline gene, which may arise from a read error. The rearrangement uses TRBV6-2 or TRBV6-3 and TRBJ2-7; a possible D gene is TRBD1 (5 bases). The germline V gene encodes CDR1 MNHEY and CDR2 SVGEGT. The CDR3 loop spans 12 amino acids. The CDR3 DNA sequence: TGTGCCAGCGGCAAAGACAGCTACGGGCAGTACTTC. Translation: CASGKDSYGQYF.